These T cell receptor beta chains were read from a single sample in a study of CD8 T cells in ankylosing spondylitis. One entry per CDR3 protein results from TCRdb running MiXCR on the 5' RACE reads. The sample contains approximately 300,000 distinct CDR3 sequences, 20% to 25% of which appear only once. Material for sequencing was blood, either unsorted or a sorted T cell fraction (not recorded which). The receptors stem from a female donor with ankylosing spondylitis or in good health (not recorded which). Both conserved end residues are part of each CDR3. A D gene is named only where the DNA matches it firmly. The size field is filled for only some rows; it gives once, few, many or a size class.

V gene: TRBV3-1; D gene: NA; clone size: NA; J gene: TRBJ2-1; CDR3 DNA: TGTGCCAGCAGCCAAGGTAGTATCGTAAATGAGCAGTTCTTC; CDR3 protein: CASSQGSIVNEQFF
V gene: TRBV20-1; D gene: TRBD2; clone size: few; J gene: TRBJ2-1; CDR3 DNA: TGCAGTGCTAGTCCAGGGAGGGCTATCGATGAGCAGTTCTTC; CDR3 protein: CSASPGRAIDEQFF
V gene: TRBV20-1; D gene: NA; clone size: few; J gene: TRBJ2-7; CDR3 DNA: TGCAGTGCCGGTCTAGGTTATGGTAGGGAGCAGTACTTC; CDR3 protein: CSAGLGYGREQYF
V gene: TRBV5-1; D gene: TRBD2; clone size: NA; J gene: TRBJ2-3; CDR3 DNA: TGCGCCAGCAGCACGGGACTAGCGGGACCGCCGGCCCCAGATACGCAGTATTTT; CDR3 protein: CASSTGLAGPPAPDTQYF
V gene: TRBV4-3; D gene: TRBD1; clone size: many; J gene: TRBJ1-6; CDR3 DNA: TGCGCCAGCAGCCAAGGGAAGGGCTTTGGGACAGGGCGGTCACCCCTCCACTTT; CDR3 protein: CASSQGKGFGTGRSPLHF
V gene: TRBV6-2/TRBV6-3; D gene: NA; clone size: NA; J gene: TRBJ2-7; CDR3 DNA: TGTGCCAGCAGTCGGGACGGGGATTGGGAGCAGTACTTC; CDR3 protein: CASSRDGDWEQYF
V gene: TRBV6-1; D gene: TRBD2; clone size: NA; J gene: TRBJ2-2; CDR3 DNA: TGTGCCGCAGCGGGAGAAGGTACCGGGGAGCTGTTTTTT; CDR3 protein: CAAAGEGTGELFF
V gene: TRBV7-9; D gene: NA; clone size: many; J gene: TRBJ2-5; CDR3 DNA: TGTGCCAGCAGCTCCGGAGGATTCCAAGAGACCCAGTACTTC; CDR3 protein: CASSSGGFQETQYF
V gene: TRBV20-1; D gene: NA; clone size: few; J gene: TRBJ1-6; CDR3 DNA: TGCAGTGCTAGAGCCAGAGATAATTCACCCCTCCACTTT; CDR3 protein: CSARARDNSPLHF
V gene: TRBV20-1; D gene: NA; clone size: NA; J gene: TRBJ1-1; CDR3 DNA: TGCAGTGCTAGACAGGGTTATGGTACTGAAGCTTTCTTT; CDR3 protein: CSARQGYGTEAFF
V gene: TRBV20-1; D gene: NA; clone size: many; J gene: TRBJ1-1; CDR3 DNA: TGCAGTGCTAGCCGGAACACTGAAGCTTTCTTT; CDR3 protein: CSASRNTEAFF
V gene: TRBV12-3/TRBV12-4; D gene: NA; clone size: few; J gene: TRBJ2-5; CDR3 DNA: TGTGCCAGCACCTCTAGCGTCCAGTTGTCCCAGTACTTC; CDR3 protein: CASTSSVQLSQYF
V gene: TRBV10-3; D gene: TRBD2; clone size: NA; J gene: TRBJ2-1; CDR3 DNA: TGTGCCATCAGTGAGTCGGCGGGAGGGCCAGGCGATGAGCAGTTCTTC; CDR3 protein: CAISESAGGPGDEQFF